The T cell receptor (beta chain) under discussion was sequenced for a study of T cell responses to AZD1222 COVID-19 vaccine. Study background: Second-dose recipients at about 4 or about 12 weeks were treated as one pooled group.

This CDR3 region has 14 residues. Looked up from germline, CDR1 is SGHTS and CDR2 is YDEGEE. With 1 base removed from V and 9 bases from J, the gap between germline ends came to 14 bases. Regarding the study as a whole: Within unmutated variant regions lay the reported targets of nearly half of spike-specific TCRs.

Measured with immunoSEQ multiplex PCR; TCRdb has only the in-frame clones, and not every one. The data show roughly 120,000 clones, roughly nine tenths seen once. A single count supports this clone. The antigen is unknown. This clonotype was sampled from an adult in good health. This specimen consisted of peripheral blood, obtained on day 0 of AZD1222 vaccination. The chain employs TRBV5-8 and TRBJ2-4, with a weak D call TRBD1 (5 bases). The CDR3 DNA reads as TGTGCCAGCAGCTTGAGAGGAAGAAGGGGCATTCAGTACTTC. This sequence encodes CASSLRGRRGIQYF.